The source of this T cell receptor (beta chain) is a study of blood T cell repertoires in COVID-19. Assay: immunoSEQ multiplex PCR; the TCRdb copy retains only in-frame clones and omits some. This sample has around 190,000 clones, with 80% found just once. V was pared by 3 bases and J by 10 bases, with 11 bases of the junction left unmatched. This CDR3 is 15 amino acids long. Germline CDR1 and CDR2: MGHDK and SYGVNS. Sequences were obtained from peripheral blood. This chain links TRBV25-1 with TRBJ2-3; 9 bases line up with TRBD1. This sequence was found in a man aged 55-75 years with acute or convalescent COVID-19. DNA for the CDR3: TGTGCCAGCAGTGACCCCGGGACAGGGAGAAACGCGCAGTATTTT. It is translated as CASSDPGTGRNAQYF. Based on the CDR3 plus reference TRBV25-1 and TRBJ2-3, the full variable domain is EADIYQTPRYLVIGTGKKITLECSQTMGHDKMYWYQQDPGMELHLIHYSYGVNSTEKGDLSSESTVSRIRTEHFPLTLESARPSHTSQYLCASSDPGTGRNAQYFGPGTRLTVL.